A single sample gave rise to the 25 T cell receptor beta chains below, sequenced in a study of read filtering for tumor transcriptome and immune sequencing (dated by TCRdb to about 2020). The listed sequencing device is Illumina HiSeq 4000. Starting from 400 ng RNA, TCR libraries were constructed with the Immunoverse kit using molecular barcoded adaptors that cover the alpha/delta and beta/gamma chains. TCRdb passed the public sequencing reads through fastp at Q25 and MiXCR, retaining productive beta sequences. Entries that share a CDR3 protein sequence are merged under the most common genes and DNA. For this sample the table gives 43,000 or so distinct CDR3 sequences, of which 10% to 15% were detected only once. Of the sample, roughly 14% is held by the ten largest clones. Source material: a population of CD138-negative cells sorted from bone marrow. The cell subset or site label of this sample denotes: bone marrow mononuclear cells depleted of CD138+ plasma/myeloma cells by negative magnetic selection. These receptors all stem from a donor older than 35 with multiple myeloma.

This clonotype showed up many times. V is TRBV7-9 and J is TRBJ2-7; D possibly corresponds to TRBD1 (6 bases). The V gene's germline CDR1 is SEHNR and CDR2 FQNEAQ (reference sequence). The ends were cut back, 6 bases at V and 5 bases at J, with 20 bases in the middle. The CDR3 length is 15 residues. In DNA form, the CDR3 reads TGTGCCAGCAGTTTTAGGGGGAAGCTTTTCGACGAGCAGTACTTC. Translated, it gives CASSFRGKLFDEQYF.

In this sample, this clonotype turned up many times. The rearrangement uses TRBV7-9 and TRBJ1-2; D is undetermined. V was trimmed by 5 bases and J by 5 bases, leaving 15 bases between them. CDR1 SEHNR and CDR2 FQNEAQ come from the germline V gene (reference sequence). This CDR3 spans 14 amino acids. The CDR3 loop is CASSPPEGWYGYTF. CDR3 nucleotide sequence: TGTGCCAGCAGCCCCCCCGAAGGGTGGTATGGCTACACCTTC. Variable domain in full (rest from reference TRBV7-9 and TRBJ1-2): DTGVSQNPRHKITKRGQNVTFRCDPISEHNRLYWYRQTLGQGPEFLTYFQNEAQLEKSRLLSDRFSAERPKGSFSTLEIQRTEQGDSAMYLCASSPPEGWYGYTFGSGTRLTVV.

In its sample, this clonotype was seen many times. V usage is TRBV7-2 and J usage is TRBJ2-5; 8 bases map to TRBD2. The CDR3 has 16 amino acids. Germline lookup yields CDR1 SGHTA and CDR2 FQGNSA. The junction had 10 bases not matched to a gene; V was cut back by 2 bases and J by 5 bases. CDR3 amino acids: CASSLSVGGRLETQYF. CDR3 coding DNA: TGTGCCAGCAGCTTATCGGTCGGCGGGAGGTTGGAGACCCAGTACTTC.

By frequency in the sample, this clonotype is medium-sized (0.01 to 0.1%). V usage is TRBV20-1 and J usage is TRBJ2-1; the match to TRBD2 covers 7 bases. The CDR3 is made up of 13 amino acids. V gave up 6 bases and J gave up 6 bases; unmatched junction bases: 8. The germline V gene encodes CDR1 DFQATT and CDR2 SNEGSKA (reference sequence). The CDR3 loop is CSAPPGGGNEQFF. The DNA for the CDR3 is TGCAGTGCCCCCCCGGGGGGAGGCAATGAGCAGTTCTTC.

This clonotype was recorded many times. CDR3 DNA: TGTGCCAGCAGCTTAAGCGTCAGTACAGCAACTAATGAAAAACTGTTTTTT. Encoded protein: CASSLSVSTATNEKLFF. J is TRBJ1-4 and V is TRBV5-6; D remains unclear. The CDR3 is made up of 17 amino acids. Trimming pared 2 bases from V and 0 bases from J, leaving 14 bases between. Germline values: CDR1 SGHDT, CDR2 YYEEEE.

This clonotype came up many times. This rearrangement joins TRBV7-9 to TRBJ2-3; D not certain. CDR1 is SEHNR, CDR2 FQNEAQ, per germline (reference sequence). V lost 5 bases, J lost 8 bases, and 17 bases lay in between. This CDR3 contains 14 residues. CDR3 nucleotide sequence: TGTGCCAGCAGCCGTGATGACCAAGTGATTACGCAGTATTTT. Translation: CASSRDDQVITQYF.

There are many counts of this clonotype. The chain uses TRBV6-4 and TRBJ2-3, with 9 nucleotides matching TRBD1. The CDR3 loop spans 14 amino acids. Losses at the gene ends were 5 bases for V and 1 base for J; bases not matched to a gene: 1. CDR1 is MRHNA and CDR2 is SNTAGT in the germline V gene. The CDR3: CASSRDRGTDTQYF. Written as DNA, the CDR3 is TGTGCCAGCAGTCGGGACAGGGGCACAGATACGCAGTATTTT.

This clonotype was seen many times. J is TRBJ2-5 and V is TRBV4-3, with D hard to call. Per germline, CDR1 LGHNA and CDR2 YSLEER. The CDR3 spans 13 residues. Deletions cut 1 base from V and 4 bases from J, with 7 bases between. The CDR3 here is CASSQVVGETQYF. The CDR3 bases are TGCGCCAGCAGCCAAGTCGTGGGAGAGACCCAGTACTTC.

With regard to this clonotype: One base away lies a much larger clone, so this may be a sequencing read error. The CDR3 end shows no conserved phenylalanine or tryptophan, and so a read error is likely. This rearrangement joins TRBV28 to TRBJ1-5, with unresolved D. The V end was cut by 2 bases, the J end by 4 bases, with 9 bases between. The CDR3 extends over 14 amino acids. Germline V CDR1 and CDR2: MDHEN, SYDVKM. The CDR3 coding sequence is TGTGCCAGCAGTTTAGCAGTAATTAATCAGCCCCAGCATCTT. The encoded protein is CASSLAVINQPQHL.

This clonotype was detected ten times or more. The chain has TRBV3-1 and TRBJ2-5, with 9 bases lining up with TRBD2. CDR3 size: 15 residues. Germline V gene data show CDR1 as LGHDT and CDR2 as YNNKEL (reference sequence). V gave up 4 bases and J gave up 5 bases; unmatched junction bases: 8. CDR3 DNA sequence: TGTGCCAGCAGCCCACCTAGCGGGGCCGGGGAGACCCAGTACTTC. It specifies CASSPPSGAGETQYF.

There are many counts of this clonotype. This chain joins TRBV29-1 and TRBJ2-1, with D maybe TRBD2 (6 bases). This CDR3 has 15 residues. The V gene's germline CDR1 is SQVTM and CDR2 ANQGSEA. Trimming took 0 bases from V and 2 from J, leaving 11 bases between them. The CDR3 reads CSVEDRRLAYNEQFF. Written as DNA, the CDR3 is TGCAGCGTTGAAGATCGGAGACTAGCCTACAATGAGCAGTTCTTC.

This clonotype has just a few counts. A much bigger clone sits one base away, suggesting this may be a read error. The chain employs TRBV5-4 and TRBJ2-1, with 9 bases fitting TRBD1. Germline V lookup: CDR1 SGHNT, CDR2 YYREEE (reference sequence). This CDR3 comprises 16 residues. CDR3 in amino acids: CASRENDRGGYNGQFF. Written as DNA, the CDR3 is TGTGCCAGCAGAGAAAACGACAGGGGGGGTTACAATGGGCAGTTCTTC.

This clonotype was seen ten or more times. This sequence may be a read error, since a much larger clone differs from it by one base. The genes are TRBV18 and TRBJ1-1; 7 bases map to TRBD1. Germline CDR1 is KGHSH and CDR2 is LQKENI. This CDR3 has 13 residues. V shed 3 bases and J 10 bases; nucleotides not matched to a gene: 8. In DNA form, the CDR3 reads TGTGCCAGCTCACCTGGGACAGACCGAGGAGCTTTCTTT. Its translation: CASSPGTDRGAFF. The whole variable domain, filled in from reference TRBV18 and TRBJ1-1, reads NAGVMQNPRHLVRRRGQEARLRCSPMKGHSHVYWYRQLPEEGLKFMVYLQKENIIDESGMPKERFSAEFPKEGPSILRIQQVVRGDSAAYFCASSPGTDRGAFFGQGTRLTVV.

This clonotype was seen ten or more times. This rearrangement joins TRBV12-3 or TRBV12-4 to TRBJ1-5; D is perhaps TRBD1 (5 bases). This CDR3 is built from 15 residues. The V gene lost 6 bases and the J gene lost 1 base, with 13 bases spanning the gap. The CDR3 loop is CASSPAQGSNQPQHF. The CDR3 DNA sequence: TGTGCCAGCAGCCCGGCGCAGGGCAGCAATCAGCCCCAGCATTTT.

This clonotype was seen repeatedly, ten times or more. J is TRBJ2-3 and V is TRBV5-1; TRBD2 matches at 11 bases. The V segment lost 4 bases and the J segment 4 bases; nucleotides outside the gene matches: 8. Germline loops: CDR1 SGHRS, CDR2 YFSETQ. This CDR3 has 16 amino acids. In DNA, the CDR3 is TGCGCCAGCAGCCATCTAGCGGGAGGTGACGCAGATACGCAGTATTTT. It translates to CASSHLAGGDADTQYF.

This clonotype was seen at least ten times. This rearrangement joins TRBV20-1 to TRBJ2-7; weak D call: TRBD1 (7 bases). The CDR3 contains 14 residues. The germline V and J ends were trimmed by 5 bases and 0 bases, with 14 bases remaining between them. CDR1 is DFQATT, CDR2 SNEGSKA, per germline (reference sequence). The CDR3 sequence is CSAGQGGSSYEQYF. The CDR3 region has the DNA TGCAGTGCTGGTCAGGGGGGCAGCTCCTACGAGCAGTACTTC.

This clonotype was detected ten times or more. The V and J genes are TRBV20-1 and TRBJ2-3; tentatively, D is TRBD2 (5 bases). V was pared by 0 bases and J by 5 bases, with 9 bases between. Germline assignment: CDR1 DFQATT and CDR2 SNEGSKA (reference sequence). This CDR3 is built from 13 residues. The CDR3 sequence is CSARDPGIDTQYF. In DNA, the CDR3 is TGCAGTGCTAGAGATCCCGGGATAGATACGCAGTATTTT.

The table lists this clonotype with many counts. The chain carries TRBV5-1 and TRBJ1-1; maybe TRBD1 (6 bases). The CDR3 sequence is 14 residues long. Per germline, CDR1 SGHRS and CDR2 YFSETQ. With 3 bases removed from V and 11 bases from J, the gap between germline ends came to 20 bases. In DNA form, the CDR3 reads TGCGCCAGCAGCTCGGGGGATTGGGGACATCCGGCTTTCTTT. Residues: CASSSGDWGHPAFF.

For this clonotype: A junction end diverges from the germline sequence, so it may reflect a read error. The V gene is TRBV20-1, the J gene TRBJ2-4; possible D gene TRBD2, 6 bases. The CDR3 runs to 15 residues. Germline CDR1 reads DFQATT; CDR2 reads SNEGSKA (reference sequence). Here the CDR3 reads CSAPSPRLAQNIRYF. The CDR3 region has the DNA TGCAGTGCGCCCTCCCCCCGGCTAGCGCAAAACATTCGGTACTTC.

This clonotype was seen at least ten times. The junction does not match germline at one end; this may be a read error. The chain couples TRBV5-1 to TRBJ2-7; 9 bases map to TRBD1. CDR1 and CDR2 from the germline V gene are SGHRS and YFSETQ. This CDR3 has 15 residues. CDR3 loop: CASSLKQGAAYEQYF. CDR3 nucleotides: TGTGCCAGCAGCTTAAAACAGGGGGCGGCCTACGAGCAGTACTTC.

This clonotype occurred many times. This chain uses TRBV2 with TRBJ2-4; 9 bases agree with TRBD1. The V gene end was trimmed by 6 bases and the J gene end by 7 bases; junction bases not matched to a gene: 10. There are 15 residues in the CDR3. From germline, CDR1 is SNHLY and CDR2 FYNNEI. The CDR3 here is CASSPRTGESNIQYF. CDR3 sequence (DNA): TGTGCCAGCAGCCCTAGGACAGGGGAATCCAACATTCAGTACTTC.

Points on this clonotype: Possible read error: a much larger clone is one base away. The V call is TRBV7-2, the J call TRBJ2-7; 11 bases are a match to TRBD2. This CDR3 comprises 16 residues. Germline values: CDR1 SGHTA, CDR2 FQGNSA. The CDR3 DNA reads as TGTGCCGGCAGCTTAGGAGGTAGCGGGAGGGCCCACGAGCAGTACTTC. This translates into CAGSLGGSGRAHEQYF.

This clonotype was recorded many times. V and J are TRBV5-4 and TRBJ1-1, with D hard to call. This CDR3 is 14 amino acids long. Germline lookup yields CDR1 SGHNT and CDR2 YYREEE (reference sequence). Deletions cut 4 bases from V and 1 base from J, with 11 bases between. CDR3 nucleotides: TGTGCCAGCAGCCCGGAACAGAGGAACACTGAAGCTTTCTTT. Translating gives CASSPEQRNTEAFF.

This clonotype was seen at least ten times. The chain recombines TRBV10-2 with TRBJ2-3; D gene uncertain. The CDR3 spans 15 residues. Between the trimmed V and J ends, which lost 0 bases and 0 bases, there was a span of 7 bases. The germline CDR1 and CDR2 sequences are WSHSY and SAAADI. CDR3 sequence reads: CASSESLLSTDTQYF. In DNA, the CDR3 is TGCGCCAGCAGTGAGTCGTTGCTGAGCACAGATACGCAGTATTTT.

This clonotype was counted at least ten times. J is TRBJ1-1 and V is TRBV29-1; the match to TRBD1 covers 8 bases. The germline V gene encodes CDR1 SQVTM and CDR2 ANQGSEA. Trimming took 7 bases from V and 4 from J; bases not matched to a gene: 5. This CDR3 region has 12 residues. CDR3 nucleotide sequence: TGCAGCGCTCGACAGGGGAGCACTGAAGCTTTCTTT. Translation: CSARQGSTEAFF. The variable domain in full, completed from reference TRBV29-1 and TRBJ1-1, reads SAVISQKPSRDICQRGTSLTIQCQVDSQVTMMFWYRQQPGQSLTLIATANQGSEATYESGFVIDKFPISRPNLTFSTLTVSNMSPEDSSIYLCSARQGSTEAFFGQGTRLTVV.